The text below deals with one TCR beta chain. The antigen this receptor binds is unknown. Per-base qualities were not stored, and no clone one base away is much larger. The record originates from a study of blood T cell repertoires in COVID-19 (dated by TCRdb to the early 2020s). For the wider study: Samples from collaborators originated in the United States, Italy and Spain and spanned both the acute and convalescent phases of COVID-19. The prospective study material was composed of cDNA or gDNA derived from T cells, B-cell-depleted T cells, or PBMCs. Subjects who had been exposed to COVID-19, were actively infected with it, or had recovered from it provided the deeply sampled blood TCRbeta repertoires that made up the dataset. Where available, HLA class I and class II types were obtained from metadata supplied by the sample provider rather than from assay-based typing. The samples were drawn from the first 160 participants of the ongoing ImmuneRACE study and from about 1,200 subjects provided by 6 global collaborators. The sample metadata nearly always contained a de-identified subject ID, COVID-19 status, age in years and sex. The repertoires were released in a freely available public database intended as a resource for research on the immune response to SARS-CoV-2. Results and caveats for the whole study, not just this receptor: The quantity of clinical and demographic metadata differed by source and by participant and was supplied without curation.

Whole blood was collected in K2EDTA tubes by collaborating institutions according to the institutions' own protocols. Collaborator samples were shipped for TCRbeta analysis as frozen whole blood, isolated PBMCs, or DNA extracted from either sample type. V has 4 bases trimmed and J has 2 bases trimmed; junction bases matching no gene number 6. For CDR1 and CDR2, the germline V gene lists SGDLS and YYNGEE. Taken from cysteine to phenylalanine, the CDR3 has 15 residues. The CDR3 DNA has 45 bases and is translated from base 1. TCRbeta CDR3 regions were amplified from genomic DNA using the immunoSEQ Assay, a bias-controlled multiplex PCR. Concerning the study's data processing: Nucleated cell counts per sample were estimated from amplification of reference gene primers within the assay. To quantify the absolute abundance of each unique TCRbeta CDR3 rearrangement, sequence reads were collapsed and filtered. Productive Simpson clonality was computed per sample as the square root of Simpson's diversity index over productive rearrangements. TCRdb mirrors the immuneACCESS table, restricted to in-frame sequences. Some clones are absent from its copies; in checked studies, under half trace to an unresolved V gene, and the reason for the others is unknown. V and J calls and clone size are given by that table; D and trimming were obtained from the DNA. The sample table shows 45,000 to 65,000 clones, and over 75% are seen once. 7.8% of the sample belongs to the ten largest clones.

The TCR sequence derives from a middle-aged man with active COVID-19. The chain links TRBV9 with TRBJ2-7; TRBD1 matches 10 bases in the middle. Sample: peripheral blood. CDR3 protein: CASSRQGAGTYEQYF. The DNA reads as follows: TGTGCCAGCAGCAGACAGGGGGCGGGAACCTACGAGCAGTACTTC.